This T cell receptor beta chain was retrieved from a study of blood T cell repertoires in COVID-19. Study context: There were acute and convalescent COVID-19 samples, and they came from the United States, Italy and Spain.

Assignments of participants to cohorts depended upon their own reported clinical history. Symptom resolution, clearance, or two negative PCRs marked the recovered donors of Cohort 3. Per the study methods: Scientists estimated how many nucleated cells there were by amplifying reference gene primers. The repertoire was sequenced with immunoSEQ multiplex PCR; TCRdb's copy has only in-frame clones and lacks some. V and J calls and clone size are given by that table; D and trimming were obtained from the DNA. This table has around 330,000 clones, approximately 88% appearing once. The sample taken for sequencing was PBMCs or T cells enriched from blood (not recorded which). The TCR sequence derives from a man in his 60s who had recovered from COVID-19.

The DNA for the CDR3 is TGTGCCAGCAGTGTGGAGAAAGGCTCTAACTATGGCTACACCTTC. Translation gives CASSVEKGSNYGYTF. The chain joins TRBV6-4 to TRBJ1-2, with no clear D. This CDR3 is 15 amino acids long. The V gene lost 4 bases and the J gene lost 0 bases, with 12 bases spanning the gap. Germline V gene sequence: CDR1 MRHNA, CDR2 SNTAGT.